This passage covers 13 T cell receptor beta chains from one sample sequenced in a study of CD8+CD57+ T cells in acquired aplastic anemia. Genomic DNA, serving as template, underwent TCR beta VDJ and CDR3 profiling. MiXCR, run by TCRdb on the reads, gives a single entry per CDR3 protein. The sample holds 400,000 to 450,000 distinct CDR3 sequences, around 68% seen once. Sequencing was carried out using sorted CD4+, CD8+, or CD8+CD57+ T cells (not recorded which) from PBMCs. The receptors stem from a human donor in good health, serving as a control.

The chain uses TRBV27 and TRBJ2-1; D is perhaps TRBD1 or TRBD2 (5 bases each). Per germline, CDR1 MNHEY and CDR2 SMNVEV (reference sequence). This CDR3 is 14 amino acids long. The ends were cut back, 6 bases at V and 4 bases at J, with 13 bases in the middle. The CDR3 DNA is TGTGCCAGCAGACGTCAGGGAGAGTACAATGAGCAGTTCTTC. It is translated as CASRRQGEYNEQFF.

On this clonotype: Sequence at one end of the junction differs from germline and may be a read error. The CDR3 is CASSGAGSNEHF. CDR3 sequence (DNA): TGTGCCAGCAGCGGGGCAGGGAGCAACGAGCATTTC. The chain has TRBV9 and TRBJ1-5; TRBD1 might be the D (5 bases). Germline loops: CDR1 SGDLS, CDR2 YYNGEE. The CDR3 length is 12 residues.

The CDR3 DNA reads TGCGCCAGCAGCCCCGTCGGACACGGGGAAGAGACCCAGTACTTC. Translated, it gives CASSPVGHGEETQYF. V usage is TRBV5-1 and J usage is TRBJ2-5, with D possibly called TRBD1 or TRBD2 (5 bases each). The CDR3 covers 15 residues. V was pared by 4 bases and J by 3 bases, with 16 bases between. CDR1 and CDR2 (germline): SGHRS, YFSETQ.

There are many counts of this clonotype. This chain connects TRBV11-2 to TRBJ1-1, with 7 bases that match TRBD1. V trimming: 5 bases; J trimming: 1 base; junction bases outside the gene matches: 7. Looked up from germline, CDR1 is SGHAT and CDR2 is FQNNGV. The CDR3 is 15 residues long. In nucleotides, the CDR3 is TGTGCCAGCAGCGCCCTGACAGGGTCGAACACTGAAGCTTTCTTT. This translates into CASSALTGSNTEAFF.

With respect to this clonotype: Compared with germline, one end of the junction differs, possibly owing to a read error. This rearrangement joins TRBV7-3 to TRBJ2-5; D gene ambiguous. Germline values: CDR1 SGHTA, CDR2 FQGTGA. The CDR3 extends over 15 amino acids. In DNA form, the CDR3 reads TGTGCCAGCAGCATAGATAGAAGTGAGCACGAGAATTATGACTTC. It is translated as CASSIDRSEHENYDF.

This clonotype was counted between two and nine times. The chain's CDR3 is CAISESGTVASYEQYF. The CDR3 nucleotides read TGTGCCATCAGTGAGTCGGGGACAGTCGCCTCCTACGAGCAGTACTTC. The chain joins TRBV10-3 to TRBJ2-7; 7 bases agree with TRBD1. This CDR3 has 16 residues. V shed 0 bases, J shed 0 bases, and the junction held 5 bases outside the gene matches. Germline V gene data show CDR1 as ENHRY and CDR2 as SYGVKD.

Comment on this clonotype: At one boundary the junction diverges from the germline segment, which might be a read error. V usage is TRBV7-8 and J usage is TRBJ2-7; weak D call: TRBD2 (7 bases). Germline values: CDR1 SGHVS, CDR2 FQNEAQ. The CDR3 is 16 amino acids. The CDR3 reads CASSNEARGGLYDQYF. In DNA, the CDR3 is TGTGCCAGCAGCAACGAAGCTAGGGGGGGTTTATACGACCAGTACTTC.

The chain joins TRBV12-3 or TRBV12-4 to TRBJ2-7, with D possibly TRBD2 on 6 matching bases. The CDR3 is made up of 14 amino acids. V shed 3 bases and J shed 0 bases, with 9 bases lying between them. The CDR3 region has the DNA TGTGCCAGCAGTTTGATAGCGGACTCCTACGAGCAGTACTTC. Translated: CASSLIADSYEQYF.

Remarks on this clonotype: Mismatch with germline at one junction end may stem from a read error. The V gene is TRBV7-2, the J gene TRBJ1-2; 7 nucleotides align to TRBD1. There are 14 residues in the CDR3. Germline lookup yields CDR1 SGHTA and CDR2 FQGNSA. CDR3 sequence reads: CASSWDSSNCGYTF. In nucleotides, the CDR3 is TGCGCCAGCAGCTGGGACAGCAGTAACTGTGGCTACACCTTC.

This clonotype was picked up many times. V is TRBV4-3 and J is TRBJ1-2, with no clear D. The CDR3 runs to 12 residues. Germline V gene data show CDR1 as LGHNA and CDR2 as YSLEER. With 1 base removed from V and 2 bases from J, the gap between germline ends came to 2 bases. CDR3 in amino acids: CASSQGNYGYTF. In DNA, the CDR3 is TGCGCCAGCAGCCAAGGGAACTATGGCTACACCTTC.

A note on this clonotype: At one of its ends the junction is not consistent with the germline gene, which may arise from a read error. CDR3 sequence: CASATGGNQHQHF. CDR3 nucleotides: TGTGCCAGCGCGACAGGGGGCAATCAGCACCAGCATTTT. The rearrangement joins TRBV7-8 to TRBJ1-5, with 10 positions matching TRBD1. Per the germline V gene, CDR1 is SGHVS and CDR2 is FQNEAQ. The CDR3 length is 13 residues.

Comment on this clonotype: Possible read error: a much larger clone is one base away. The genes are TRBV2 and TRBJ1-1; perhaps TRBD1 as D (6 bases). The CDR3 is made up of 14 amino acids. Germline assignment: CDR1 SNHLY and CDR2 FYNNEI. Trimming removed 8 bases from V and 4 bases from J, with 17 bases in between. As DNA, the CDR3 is TGTGCCAGCGGTTCTAGGGGGGGGGGCACTGAAGCTTTCTTT. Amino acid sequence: CASGSRGGGTEAFF.

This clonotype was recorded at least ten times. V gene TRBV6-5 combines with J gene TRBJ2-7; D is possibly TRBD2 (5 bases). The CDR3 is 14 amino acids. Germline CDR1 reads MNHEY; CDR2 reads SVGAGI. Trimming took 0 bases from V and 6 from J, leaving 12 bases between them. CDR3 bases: TGTGCCAGCAGTTACTCACGAGGGAAGGGCGAGCAGTACTTC. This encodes CASSYSRGKGEQYF.